The 6 T cell receptor beta chains below come from one sample, sequenced in a study of PD-1 blockade in mismatch repair-deficient tumors. Only in-frame clones appear in the TCRdb table, and some are missing; sequencing was by immunoSEQ multiplex PCR. The repertoire holds roughly 120,000 clones, with about 90% as singletons. The sequencing here drew on peripheral blood, taken roughly 70 weeks after starting pembrolizumab. These TCRs come from an adult with mismatch repair-deficient cancer.

The chain links TRBV10-1 to TRBJ2-3; TRBD1 or TRBD2 may be the D gene (5 bases each). Germline assignment: CDR1 WNHNN and CDR2 SYGVQD (reference sequence). This CDR3 spans 16 amino acids. V was shortened by 0 bases and J by 4 bases, with 14 bases between the two germline ends. CDR3 region: CASSESLGRDADTQYF. DNA for the CDR3: TGCGCCAGCAGTGAGTCGCTAGGCCGGGACGCAGATACGCAGTATTTT.

V is TRBV30 and J is TRBJ2-7; the D gene could be TRBD1 or TRBD2 (6 bases each). V shed 3 bases and J shed 2 bases, with 29 bases lying between them. Germline V gene sequence: CDR1 GTSNPN, CDR2 SVGIG (reference sequence). There are 19 residues in the CDR3. This CDR3 is CAWSVTFGGKLSSAYEQYF. For the CDR3, the DNA is TGTGCCTGGAGCGTAACCTTCGGGGGCAAACTTAGTTCGGCCTACGAGCAGTACTTC.

This clone has a handful of counts. The rearrangement uses TRBV5-1 and TRBJ2-7; D remains ambiguous. CDR1 is SGHRS and CDR2 is YFSETQ in the germline V gene. The CDR3 totals 12 residues. Trimming shortened V by 7 bases and J by 0 bases, and 8 bases separated the two germline ends. The CDR3 loop is CASGDYSYEQYF. CDR3 nucleotides: TGCGCCAGCGGGGATTACTCCTACGAGCAGTACTTC.

The rearrangement links TRBV11-2 to TRBJ2-1; D gene ambiguous. The CDR3 runs to 10 residues. Trimming stripped 3 bases from V and 9 bases from J, with 3 bases between. Germline-derived CDR1 and CDR2 are SGHAT and FQNNGV. The CDR3 sequence: CASSFGEQFF. As DNA, the CDR3 is TGTGCCAGCAGCTTCGGTGAGCAGTTCTTC.

The gene calls are TRBV4-1 and TRBJ2-1, with D possibly being TRBD2 (6 bases). The CDR3 totals 14 residues. V was clipped by 4 bases and J by 9 bases, with 16 bases between them. The germline V gene encodes CDR1 MGHRA and CDR2 YSYEKL. CDR3 sequence (DNA): TGCGCCAGCAGCCTTGGGGGAGGTAGGGGTGAGCAGTTCTTC. Its translation is CASSLGGGRGEQFF.

This clone has just one count. The CDR3 nucleotides are TGCGCCAGCGCCGGTCCAGAAACCTACGAGCAGTACTTC. Its translation: CASAGPETYEQYF. The chain couples TRBV5-1 to TRBJ2-7; no firm D call. Germline V gene sequence: CDR1 SGHRS, CDR2 YFSETQ. V dropped 7 bases and J dropped 2 bases, with 13 bases sitting between them. This CDR3 spans 13 amino acids.